The 27 T cell receptor beta chains in this list originate from one sample, sequenced in a study of blood T cells in healthy people across ages. Through a sample-barcoded 5' primer and a J-beta primer mix, a second PCR was run for roughly 6 to 12 cycles. TCRdb analysed the 5' RACE reads with MiXCR anew, one entry per CDR3 protein. The sample holds roughly 410,000 distinct CDR3 sequences, 50% to 60% seen once. Specimen: blood. The source of these receptors is a man in his 60s in good health.

The rearrangement joins TRBV28 to TRBJ2-7; 10 bases agree with TRBD2. CDR1 and CDR2 from the germline V gene are MDHEN and SYDVKM. V gave up 3 bases and J gave up 10 bases; unmatched junction bases: 12. The CDR3 is made up of 15 amino acids. CDR3 loop: CASSFEREGKEAQYF. CDR3 sequence (DNA): TGTGCCAGCAGTTTTGAGCGGGAGGGAAAAGAGGCCCAGTACTTC.

This clonotype was counted only a few times. This chain joins TRBV6-5 and TRBJ2-3; 11 bases match TRBD2. CDR1 MNHEY and CDR2 SVGAGI come from the germline V gene. After removal of 6 bases from V and 5 bases from J, the junction contained 10 bases not matched to a gene. The CDR3 is 16 amino acids. In nucleotides, the CDR3 is TGTGCCAGCAGGGGGATTAGCGGGGGGGCCAAAGATACGCAGTATTTT. Translating gives CASRGISGGAKDTQYF.

A remark on this clonotype: A clone one base away is much larger, so this may be a read error. The chain links TRBV30 to TRBJ2-1; TRBD2 might be the D (5 bases). The ends were cut back, 2 bases at V and 13 bases at J, with 21 bases in the middle. Germline V gene sequence: CDR1 GTSNPN, CDR2 SVGIG (reference sequence). This CDR3 is 14 amino acids long. In DNA form, the CDR3 reads TGTGCCTGGAGTAGGAGAGGGAGTGGAGAGACCCAGTTCTTC. Amino acids: CAWSRRGSGETQFF. Using reference TRBV30 and TRBJ2-1 for the parts outside the CDR3, the full variable domain is SQTIHQWPATLVQPVGSPLSLECTVEGTSNPNLYWYRQAAGRGLQLLFYSVGIGQISSEVPQNLSASRPQDRQFILSSKKLLLSDSGFYLCAWSRRGSGETQFFGPGTRLTVL.

The chain carries TRBV29-1 and TRBJ2-3, with TRBD2 identical over 10 bases. This CDR3 is 16 amino acids long. CDR1 and CDR2 (germline): SQVTM, ANQGSEA. V was pared by 4 bases and J by 3 bases, with 10 bases of the junction left unmatched. The CDR3 is CSVVMVASGRTDTQYF. For the CDR3, the DNA is TGCAGCGTTGTAATGGTGGCTAGCGGGAGAACAGATACGCAGTATTTT.

This sequence joins TRBV9 and TRBJ2-5; TRBD1 agrees at 10 bases. The J call is doubtful: the DNA matches TRBJ2-7 better. Germline V CDR1 and CDR2: SGDLS, YYNGEE. This CDR3 region has 16 residues. CDR3 nucleotide sequence: TGTGCCAGCAGCGTAGGTCCCGGGACAGGGGCCTACGAGCAGTACTTC. This codes for CASSVGPGTGAYEQYF.

V and J are TRBV3-1 and TRBJ2-7; D might be TRBD1 (6 bases). The DNA end is more similar to TRBJ2-5, so the J call may be wrong. Germline V CDR1 and CDR2: LGHDT, YNNKEL (reference sequence). CDR3 size: 15 residues. The CDR3 protein is CASSQNHRAIETQYF. CDR3 coding DNA: TGTGCCAGCAGCCAGAATCACAGGGCTATAGAGACCCAGTACTTC.

The chain links TRBV7-2 to TRBJ1-4, with D perhaps matching TRBD1 (5 bases). V was trimmed by 4 bases and J by 7 bases, leaving 19 bases between them. Germline-derived CDR1 and CDR2 are SGHTA and FQGNSA. CDR3 size: 16 residues. In nucleotides, the CDR3 is TGTGCCAGCAGCTCCTCCTGGGACGGATGGGGTGAAAAACTGTTTTTT. Amino acid sequence: CASSSSWDGWGEKLFF.

This clonotype appeared a few times. The chain has TRBV12-3 or TRBV12-4 and TRBJ2-2; TRBD1 matches at 8 bases. This CDR3 has 14 amino acids. V lost 5 bases, J lost 7 bases, and 6 bases stayed unmatched. The CDR3 loop reads CASSQDRGVGELFF. DNA of the CDR3: TGTGCCAGCAGTCAAGACAGGGGTGTCGGGGAGCTGTTTTTT.

This clonotype was seen at least ten times. The chain links TRBV21-1 to TRBJ1-6. TRBV21-1 is an annotated pseudogene. This CDR3 region has 13 residues. The CDR3 DNA reads as TGTGCCAGATCGGGATTATATAATTCACCCCTCCACTTT. Translation gives CARSGLYNSPLHF.

This sequence joins TRBV13 and TRBJ2-4; D possibly corresponds to TRBD1 (7 bases). V was clipped by 4 bases and J by 13 bases, with 20 bases between them. Per germline, CDR1 PRHDT and CDR2 FYEKMQ (reference sequence). The CDR3 has 14 residues. In DNA, the CDR3 is TGTGCCAGCAGCTGGGGACTCACTCAGGGGGAGCAGTACTTC. Amino acids: CASSWGLTQGEQYF.

The chain carries TRBV6-1 and TRBJ1-4; D is undetermined. Germline V gives CDR1 MNHNS, CDR2 SASEGT. Trimming cost V 4 bases and J 7 bases, with 13 bases left between them. This CDR3 comprises 14 residues. The CDR3 loop is CASSVNGISEKLFF. The CDR3 nucleotides read TGTGCCAGCAGTGTAAACGGGATAAGTGAAAAACTGTTTTTT.

The chain carries TRBV7-2 and TRBJ2-5; D unresolved. Germline CDR1 is SGHTA and CDR2 is FQGNSA. The CDR3 has 14 residues. V lost 5 bases and J lost 4, with 14 bases in between. The CDR3 DNA is TGTGCCAGCAGCCTCTACAGAGAAAGAGAGACCCAGTACTTC. This codes for CASSLYRERETQYF.

The chain has TRBV20-1 and TRBJ2-7; D is possibly TRBD1 or TRBD2 (6 bases each). This CDR3 has 13 residues. Germline V gives CDR1 DFQATT, CDR2 SNEGSKA (reference sequence). With 3 bases removed from V and 4 bases from J, the gap between germline ends came to 13 bases. CDR3 nucleotide sequence: TGCAGTGCTAGGGGGGGCAATGGGTACGAGCAGTACTTC. Its translation is CSARGGNGYEQYF.

Comment on this clonotype: Since a much larger clone is just one base distant, this may be a read error. The chain recombines TRBV6-6 with TRBJ1-4; D call uncertain. Germline-derived CDR1 and CDR2 are MNHNY and SVGAGI (reference sequence). The ends were cut back, 2 bases at V and 1 base at J, with 8 bases in the middle. The CDR3 length is 15 residues. This CDR3 is CASSYAVGTNEKLFF. CDR3 DNA sequence: TGTGCCAGCAGTTACGCGGTCGGAACTAATGAAAAACTGTTTTTT.

The chain links TRBV20-1 to TRBJ2-7, with D possibly called TRBD1 or TRBD2 (5 bases each). V lost 1 base and J lost 2, with 12 bases in between. CDR3 length: 14 amino acids. Germline V gene data show CDR1 as DFQATT and CDR2 as SNEGSKA (reference sequence). The CDR3 nucleotides are TGCAGTGCTAGAGGAGCGGACACCCCCTACGAGCAGTACTTC. Its protein is CSARGADTPYEQYF.

This CDR3 is CSVDQLAGDTDTQYF. The CDR3 region has the DNA TGCAGCGTTGATCAACTAGCGGGGGACACAGATACGCAGTATTTT. V usage is TRBV29-1 and J usage is TRBJ2-3; 11 bases fit TRBD2. The V gene end was trimmed by 3 bases and the J gene end by 2 bases; junction bases not matched to a gene: 4. The CDR3 extends over 15 amino acids. Germline V CDR1 and CDR2: SQVTM, ANQGSEA.

The CDR3 loop is CASRRVGGEPQHF. CDR3 nucleotide sequence: TGTGCCAGCAGGAGAGTCGGAGGTGAGCCCCAGCATTTT. The chain combines TRBV6-4 with TRBJ1-5; no firm D call. This CDR3 is 13 amino acids long. CDR1 is MRHNA, CDR2 SNTAGT, per germline. Trimming stripped 6 bases from V and 8 bases from J, with 14 bases between.

This rearrangement joins TRBV7-2 to TRBJ1-2, with TRBD1 identical over 7 bases. Germline V lookup: CDR1 SGHTA, CDR2 FQGNSA. The junction had 14 bases not matched to a gene; V was cut back by 7 bases and J by 6 bases. The CDR3 consists of 15 residues. For the CDR3, the DNA is TGTGCCAGCACCATTAGGATACAGGGGCACCATGGCTACACCTTC. Amino acid sequence: CASTIRIQGHHGYTF.

This clonotype was seen a few times. The V call is TRBV20-1, the J call TRBJ2-7, with D perhaps matching TRBD1 (6 bases). CDR1 is DFQATT, CDR2 SNEGSKA, per germline (reference sequence). The CDR3 loop spans 11 amino acids. The V end was cut by 7 bases, the J end by 5 bases, with 12 bases between. This chain's CDR3 is CSVVQGHEQYF. The CDR3 DNA reads as TGCAGTGTAGTACAGGGACACGAGCAGTACTTC.

J is TRBJ2-5 and V is TRBV3-1, with a possible D match to TRBD1 (5 bases). The CDR3 is 14 residues long. V gave up 4 bases and J gave up 2 bases, with 11 bases separating them. Per germline, CDR1 LGHDT and CDR2 YNNKEL (reference sequence). The CDR3 reads CASSRTGAQETQYF. The CDR3 bases are TGTGCCAGCAGCCGTACAGGTGCACAAGAGACCCAGTACTTC.

The rearrangement joins TRBV5-1 to TRBJ2-5, with D unclear. The CDR3 loop spans 12 amino acids. CDR1 is SGHRS, CDR2 YFSETQ, per germline. Trimming took 7 bases from V and 11 from J, leaving 18 bases between them. CDR3 bases: TGCGCCAGCGGTTTGGAGTACAATGAGCAGTACTTC. Protein sequence: CASGLEYNEQYF.

On this clonotype itself: A clone one base away is much larger, so this may be a read error. The chain combines TRBV10-3 with TRBJ2-7; D unclear. TRBJ2-1 matches the DNA end more closely, so the J call is doubtful. The CDR3 is 14 amino acids. Germline lookup yields CDR1 ENHRY and CDR2 SYGVKD. CDR3 in DNA: TGTGCCATCAGTGTGAGCAGCTCTGGGGATGAGCAGTTCTTC. Its translation: CAISVSSSGDEQFF.

This clonotype was recorded only once. This chain uses TRBV15 with TRBJ2-7; D remains unclear. The germline V gene encodes CDR1 LNHNV and CDR2 YYDKDF (reference sequence). Between the trimmed V and J ends, which lost 1 base and 4 bases, there was a span of 8 bases. CDR3 length: 13 residues. CDR3 sequence: CATSRGLGYEQYF. CDR3 DNA sequence: TGTGCCACCAGCAGAGGGCTAGGGTACGAGCAGTACTTC.

The V gene is TRBV7-9, the J gene TRBJ2-1; a weak D match, TRBD1 (5 bases). CDR1 and CDR2 from the germline V gene are SEHNR and FQNEAQ (reference sequence). The CDR3 runs to 14 residues. Trimming took off 3 bases at V and 3 bases at J, with 9 bases between the two ends. In DNA form, the CDR3 reads TGTGCCAGCAGCTTCAGGGCGAGCTACAATGAGCAGTTCTTC. Its protein product is CASSFRASYNEQFF.

This chain connects TRBV21-1 to TRBJ2-5. TRBV21-1 is a pseudogene. The CDR3 extends over 17 amino acids. The CDR3 loop is CASSRYLDRTDQETQYF. The CDR3 nucleotides read TGTGCCAGCAGCAGATATTTGGACCGAACAGACCAAGAGACCCAGTACTTC.

In DNA form, the CDR3 reads TGTGCCAGCAGCAATGCGGGAGGGCCGAGCGAGCAGTACTTC. Its protein is CASSNAGGPSEQYF. The V and J genes are TRBV21-1 and TRBJ2-7; no check of the table's D call, TRBD2, against the DNA was made. TRBV21-1 is a documented pseudogene. The CDR3 consists of 14 residues.

This rearrangement joins TRBV6-5 to TRBJ2-6; perhaps TRBD1 as D (6 bases). CDR3 length: 16 amino acids. CDR1 and CDR2 (germline): MNHEY, SVGAGI. Between the trimmed V and J ends, which lost 7 bases and 2 bases, there was a span of 15 bases. This CDR3 reads CASTTQGVPGANVLTF. DNA of the CDR3: TGTGCCAGCACCACACAGGGTGTGCCTGGGGCCAACGTCCTGACTTTC.